Listed here is a single T cell receptor (beta chain). Its target is unknown. Unique-molecular-identifier-tagged TCR beta cDNA libraries were used. TCRdb analysed the PCR reads with MiXCR anew, one entry per CDR3 protein. The data show approximately 730,000 distinct CDR3 sequences, more than 45% seen once. The record originates from a study of post-analysis software for immune sequencing data. Study findings and constraints: In patients, a few TRBV segments were more frequent than in controls, with TRBV5-6, TRBV5-1 and TRBV20-1 among them.

This CDR3 region has 16 residues. V lost 3 bases to trimming and J lost 0 bases; unmatched junction nucleotides: 2. Germline lookup yields CDR1 SGDLS and CDR2 YYNGEE. The chain links TRBV9 to TRBJ2-1, with 11 positions matching TRBD2. This sequence originates from a girl aged 10-17 years with multiple sclerosis. Sequences were obtained from blood. CDR3 nucleotide sequence: TGTGCCAGCAGCGGACTAGCGGGATTCTCCTACAATGAGCAGTTCTTC. Protein product: CASSGLAGFSYNEQFF.